Listed below are T cell receptor beta chains from one sample, sequenced in a study of shared clonotypes between healthy human individuals. Produced via immunoSEQ multiplex PCR; TCRdb's table is partial and in-frame only. In the table there are about 470,000 clones, around 79% of which are singletons. The sample comprised PBMCs. Receptor source: a woman in her forties in good health. Some clones in this sample may be carry-over from other donors' samples. CDR3s include the opening cysteine and the closing phenylalanine or tryptophan. A D gene is named only where the DNA matches it firmly. A row's size may be missing; if present it is once, few, many or a size class.

D gene	V gene	J gene	clone size	CDR3 DNA	CDR3 protein
.	TRBV4-2	TRBJ1-6	.	TGTGCCAGCAGCCAAGCCCCCCACAGGGTCTCACCCCTCCACTTT	CASSQAPHRVSPLHF
.	TRBV21-1	TRBJ2-7	few	TGTGCCAGCACCAAATTTCCGGGACTAGCGGGGCCCAGCTCCTACGAGCAGTACTTC	CASTKFPGLAGPSSYEQYF
TRBD1	TRBV7-3	TRBJ2-7	many	TGTGCCAGCAGCGAAGCCGGGACAGGAGCCTACGAGCAGTACTTC	CASSEAGTGAYEQYF
TRBD1	TRBV29-1	TRBJ1-1	few	TGCAGCGTTGTCGGACAGGGGGGCACTGAAGCTTTCTTT	CSVVGQGGTEAFF
TRBD1	TRBV19	TRBJ2-1	.	TGTGCCAGTAGTACAGGGGGCTGGGAGCAGTTCTTC	CASSTGGWEQFF
.	TRBV4-2	TRBJ1-5	few	TGTGCCAGCAGCCAAGTTGGCCAGCCCCAGCATTTT	CASSQVGQPQHF
.	TRBV30	TRBJ2-5	.	TGTGCCTGGAGGCTATCGGGGAATCTGGAGACCCAGTACTTC	CAWRLSGNLETQYF
.	TRBV5-4	TRBJ1-4	.	TGTGCCAGCAGCTTGAAGGGGGGCGCGGTGGAAAAACTGTTTTTT	CASSLKGGAVEKLFF
.	TRBV19	TRBJ2-1	.	TGTGCCAGTAGTATAGAGCTGGGGTACAATGAGCAGTTCTTC	CASSIELGYNEQFF
.	TRBV7-2	TRBJ2-1	few	TGTGCCAGCAGCTCGGATAGCCGAAGCTACAATGAGCAGTTCTTC	CASSSDSRSYNEQFF
TRBD2	TRBV11-2	TRBJ2-1	.	TGTGCCAGCAGCTCCCCTACGAGCGGGAGGGTAGGTGAGCAGTTCTTC	CASSSPTSGRVGEQFF
.	TRBV6-5	TRBJ1-4	.	TGTGCCAGCATCAATGAAAAACTGTTTTTT	CASINEKLFF
.	TRBV30	TRBJ2-4	.	TGTGCCTGGGGCGAGGGGGGGCCGGGAAACATTCAGTACTTC	CAWGEGGPGNIQYF
.	TRBV5-1	TRBJ2-5	.	TGCGCCAGCAGCTTGGTATTCGGGCCAGAGACCCAGTACTTC	CASSLVFGPETQYF
.	TRBV11-2	TRBJ2-1	.	TGTGCCAGCAGTTTTTCTGGAGGTGGAAATGAGCAGTTCTTC	CASSFSGGGNEQFF
TRBD1	TRBV27	TRBJ2-2	.	TGTGCCAGCAGCATCACAGGGGGCAGCCTCATATGGACCGGGGAGCTGTTTTTT	CASSITGGSLIWTGELFF
.	TRBV5-1	TRBJ2-5	many	TGCGCCAGCAGCTTGGGCCTGCAAGAGACCCAGTACTTC	CASSLGLQETQYF
TRBD2	TRBV6-5	TRBJ2-1	.	TGTGCCAGCAGTTCAACGGGAGGAGCGTACAATGAGCAGTTCTTC	CASSSTGGAYNEQFF
.	TRBV6-1	TRBJ2-3	.	TGTGCCAGCATCCAGCAAGATACGCAGTATTTT	CASIQQDTQYF
.	TRBV4-1	TRBJ1-1	once	TGCGCCAGCAGCCACATAGGGAGAAGCACTGAAGCTTTCTTT	CASSHIGRSTEAFF
.	TRBV18	TRBJ1-5	.	TGTGCCAGCTCACGCGACAATCAGCCCCAGCATTTT	CASSRDNQPQHF
.	TRBV7-8	TRBJ2-1	.	TGTGCCAGCAGCTTAGAATCATCCCCCGGAGAGGGCAATGAGCAGTTCTTC	CASSLESSPGEGNEQFF